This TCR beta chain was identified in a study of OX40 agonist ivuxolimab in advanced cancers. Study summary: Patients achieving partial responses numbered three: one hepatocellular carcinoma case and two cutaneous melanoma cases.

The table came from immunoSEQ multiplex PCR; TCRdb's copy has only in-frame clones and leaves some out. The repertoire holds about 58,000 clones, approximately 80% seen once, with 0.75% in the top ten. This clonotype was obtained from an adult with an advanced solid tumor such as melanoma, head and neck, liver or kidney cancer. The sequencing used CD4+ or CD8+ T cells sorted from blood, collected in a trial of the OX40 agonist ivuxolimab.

CDR3 in amino acids: CASSETGGRETQYF. In DNA, the CDR3 is TGCGCCAGCAGTGAAACGGGGGGCCGAGAGACCCAGTACTTC. The chain has TRBV10-2 and TRBJ2-5; TRBD2 is a possible D gene (7 bases). The CDR3 spans 14 residues. V lost 3 bases and J lost 4, with 12 bases in between. Germline V gives CDR1 WSHSY, CDR2 SAAADI.